This T cell receptor (beta chain) was captured by sequencing in a study of shared clonotypes between healthy human individuals. The protocol was immunoSEQ multiplex PCR, while the TCRdb copy is restricted to in-frame clones and leaves out a portion. The table lists about 1.5 million clones, nearly 99% of them singletons. The CDR3 spans 11 residues. With 2 bases removed from V and 6 bases from J, the gap between germline ends came to 8 bases. Germline loops: CDR1 GTSNPN, CDR2 SVGIG (reference sequence). The sequenced sample consisted of naive CD4+ T cells sorted from blood. The subset denotes: CD45RA+ positively selected. The TCR comes from a young man in good health. This chain uses TRBV30 with TRBJ2-7; no clear D gene. The CDR3 reads CAWSYGIEQYF. The CDR3, as DNA: TGTGCCTGGAGTTATGGAATCGAGCAGTACTTC. Variable domain in full (rest from reference TRBV30 and TRBJ2-7): SQTIHQWPATLVQPVGSPLSLECTVEGTSNPNLYWYRQAAGRGLQLLFYSVGIGQISSEVPQNLSASRPQDRQFILSSKKLLLSDSGFYLCAWSYGIEQYFGPGTRLTVT.